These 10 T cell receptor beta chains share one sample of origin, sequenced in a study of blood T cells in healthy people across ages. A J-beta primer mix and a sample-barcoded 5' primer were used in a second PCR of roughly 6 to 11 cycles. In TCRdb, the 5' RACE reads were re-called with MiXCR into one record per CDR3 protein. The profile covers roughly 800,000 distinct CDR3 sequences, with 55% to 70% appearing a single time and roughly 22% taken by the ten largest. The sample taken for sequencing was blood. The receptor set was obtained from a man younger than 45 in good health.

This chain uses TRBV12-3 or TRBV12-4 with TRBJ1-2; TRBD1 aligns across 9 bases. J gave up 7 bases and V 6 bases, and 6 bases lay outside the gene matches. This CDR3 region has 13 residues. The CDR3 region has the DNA TGTGCCAGCAGCTTCGAACAGGGGGCTGGCTACACCTTC. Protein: CASSFEQGAGYTF.

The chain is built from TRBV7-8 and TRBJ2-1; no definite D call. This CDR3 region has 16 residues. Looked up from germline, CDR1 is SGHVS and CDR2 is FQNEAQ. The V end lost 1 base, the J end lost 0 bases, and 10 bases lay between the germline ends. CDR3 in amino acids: CASSLEYSSSYNEQFF. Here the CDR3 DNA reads TGTGCCAGCAGCTTAGAATACAGCAGCTCCTACAATGAGCAGTTCTTC. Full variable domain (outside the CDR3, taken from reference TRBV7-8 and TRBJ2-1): GAGVSQSPRYKVAKRGQDVALRCDPISGHVSLFWYQQALGQGPEFLTYFQNEAQLDKSGLPSDRFFAERPEGSVSTLKIQRTQQEDSAVYLCASSLEYSSSYNEQFFGPGTRLTVL.

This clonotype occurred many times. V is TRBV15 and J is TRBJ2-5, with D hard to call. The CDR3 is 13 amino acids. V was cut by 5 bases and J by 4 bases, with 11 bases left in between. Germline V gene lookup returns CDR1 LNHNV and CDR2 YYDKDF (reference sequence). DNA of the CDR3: TGTGCCACCAGCTGGGGTGAAGGAGAGACCCAGTACTTC. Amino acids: CATSWGEGETQYF.

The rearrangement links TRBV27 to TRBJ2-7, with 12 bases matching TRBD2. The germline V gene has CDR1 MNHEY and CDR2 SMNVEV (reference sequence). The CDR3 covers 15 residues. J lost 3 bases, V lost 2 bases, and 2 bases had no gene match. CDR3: CASSLTSGGHYEQYF. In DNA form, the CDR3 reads TGTGCCAGCAGTTTAACTAGCGGGGGGCACTACGAGCAGTACTTC.

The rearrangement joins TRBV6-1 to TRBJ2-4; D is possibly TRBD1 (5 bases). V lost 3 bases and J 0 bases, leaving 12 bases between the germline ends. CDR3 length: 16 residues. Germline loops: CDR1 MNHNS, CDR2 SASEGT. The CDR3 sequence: CASSEGPAGAKNIQYF. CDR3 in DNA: TGTGCCAGCAGTGAGGGGCCCGCTGGAGCCAAAAACATTCAGTACTTC.

The CDR3, as DNA: TGCAGTGCTAAGTGGATAGACTCACCCCTCCACTTT. It specifies CSAKWIDSPLHF. The rearrangement links TRBV20-1 to TRBJ1-6; D gene ambiguous. This CDR3 has 12 residues. The V gene's germline CDR1 is DFQATT and CDR2 SNEGSKA (reference sequence). Trimming took off 4 bases at V and 10 bases at J, with 11 bases between the two ends.

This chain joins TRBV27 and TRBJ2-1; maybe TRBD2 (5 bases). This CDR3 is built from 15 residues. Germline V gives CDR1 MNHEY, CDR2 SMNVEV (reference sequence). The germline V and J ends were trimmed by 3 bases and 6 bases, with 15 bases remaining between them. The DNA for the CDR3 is TGTGCCAGCAGTTTGGGAGTTTTTGCATCCAATGAGCAGTTCTTC. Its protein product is CASSLGVFASNEQFF.

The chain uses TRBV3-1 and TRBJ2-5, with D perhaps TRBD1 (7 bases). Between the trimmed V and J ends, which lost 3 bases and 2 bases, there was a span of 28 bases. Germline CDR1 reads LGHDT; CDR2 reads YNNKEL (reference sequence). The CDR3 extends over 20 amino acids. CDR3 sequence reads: CASSHHPTLRGTQPQETQYF. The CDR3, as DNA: TGTGCCAGCAGCCACCATCCCACCCTCAGGGGGACTCAACCTCAAGAGACCCAGTACTTC.

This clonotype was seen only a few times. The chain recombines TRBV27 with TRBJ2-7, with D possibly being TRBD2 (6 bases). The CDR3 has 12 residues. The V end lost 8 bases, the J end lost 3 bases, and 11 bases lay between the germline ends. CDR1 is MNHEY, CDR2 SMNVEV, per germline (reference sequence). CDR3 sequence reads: CASGTSYYEQYF. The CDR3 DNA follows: TGTGCCAGCGGAACTAGCTACTACGAGCAGTACTTC.

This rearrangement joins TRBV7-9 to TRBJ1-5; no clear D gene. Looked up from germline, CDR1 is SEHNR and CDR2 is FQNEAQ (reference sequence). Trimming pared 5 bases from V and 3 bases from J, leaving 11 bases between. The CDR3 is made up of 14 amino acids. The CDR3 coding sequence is TGTGCCAGCAGCCCCGGGCAGGACAATCAGCCCCAGCATTTT. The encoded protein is CASSPGQDNQPQHF.